This entry features one TCR beta chain sequence. The target of this receptor is not known. No base quality values were provided; no much bigger clone lies one nucleotide off. The sample originates from a study of cytomegalovirus exposure and HLA in healthy donors (dated by TCRdb to the late 2010s). Notes on the research overall: An earlier analysis of approximately 640 of the donors reported about 250 Gb of sequence data and 100 million to 130 million unique TCR beta sequences from 150 million to 200 million T cells. The T cell repertoires of several hundred subjects were profiled by immunosequencing and related to cytomegalovirus serostatus. Among a few hundred genotyped donors of the cohort, an average of about 240,000 unique TCR beta nucleotide sequences were sequenced per donor, roughly a sixth of them non-productive. The aim of the study was to test whether cataloging public T cell receptors could identify signatures of past pathogen exposure. Besides the first cohort of around 670 subjects, a separate validation cohort made up of roughly 130 different subjects was used. The later analysis used no new phenotypic data to find candidate immune exposures, relying instead on TCR beta sequences and their occurrence across donors. An early release covering over 500 HLA-typed donors comprised 250 to 350 gigabases of sequencing data and 85 million to 100 million unique TCR sequences. A later analysis re-examined previously published TCR beta repertoires from hundreds of donors and added high-resolution HLA genotyping to investigate patterns of TCR occurrence. All discovery cohort repertoires had been generated using a single sequencing platform. Of the approximately 400 genotyped donors, more than 75% were placed in the genetic ancestry cluster associated with self-reported Caucasian donors. HLA typing covered class I and class II loci at four-digit resolution. In an earlier analysis of 587 of the donors, high-throughput TCR beta sequencing was used to judge whether each TCR beta V gene segment behaved as functional or pseudogenic. The study combined high-throughput TCR immunosequencing, statistical association of individual TCRs with disease status, and machine learning to predict cytomegalovirus infection status. Typing coverage varied by locus: roughly 620-640 donors for A, B, C, DRB1 and DQB1; about 520 for DQA1; 606 for DPA1; approximately 470 for DPB1. A later genetic analysis took genome-wide SNP genotypes for about three fifths of the 666 donors and used that subset as a discovery cohort. Alongside the repertoire data, information on donor age, sex, ethnicity and CMV serostatus was compiled. Four to six DR-DQ haplotypes were handled as single units for association and clustering, since linkage in the cohort was strong. Beyond this particular receptor, the publication reports: A later analysis found that most CMV-associated TCR beta chains appeared HLA-restricted, with HLA associations seemingly driven largely by CMV exposure. A later analysis associated roughly 17,000 TCR beta sequences with specific HLA alleles at a false discovery rate of 0.05. In a later analysis, HLA-associated TCR beta chains were found to be more clonally expanded and to have lower generation probabilities than equally common non-associated chains. Most TCR sequences were seen in very few donors, while some public TCRs were found in many individuals. In vitro tests confirmed that a few of the cytomegalovirus-associated TCR beta chains recognize cytomegalovirus antigens. Compared with the roughly 720-donor mean, donors in an Asian-associated ancestry cluster had fewer N-insertions in productive TCRs, according to a later genetic analysis. According to the authors, the approach could potentially be generalized to other disease states and immunological phenotypes. Correlated functional status among segregating V segments might reflect linkage disequilibrium, but an unknown experimental factor could not be ruled out. Because counts were too low, seventeen rarely observed V segments, including chromosome 9 orphons, were excluded from the earlier analysis of fewer than 650 of the donors. Because HLA typing was unavailable for some donors at each locus, only the typed subset was used in association tests. Several of the top co-occurrence clusters appeared to be linked to parvovirus B19, influenza, CMV and Epstein-Barr virus, according to a later analysis. The sequencing pipeline was judged likely to have produced a cluster of highly shared sequence variants as a technical artifact. In this cohort, only TCR beta chains were sequenced, and detectable features were limited by the absence of alpha or paired-chain data. Assigning TCR associations to individual alleles was difficult when HLA alleles, especially DR and DQ, strongly co-occurred. Roughly uniform sequencing depth across donors was assumed in presence/absence analyses, although this assumption may not hold. Cytomegalovirus status was reported to be diagnosed by the classifier with high specificity and sensitivity in both the original and validation cohorts. Broadly in line with IMGT annotations, most TCR beta V segments showed up in productive rearrangements about 87% or about 30% of the time in an earlier analysis of a few hundred of the donors. CMV serostatus was the only immune exposure information available for the cohort. A further reported finding was that TCR beta sequences accurately predicted the HLA-A and HLA-B alleles for most subjects in the first cohort. In the study, approximately 150 TCR beta chains were listed as associated with cytomegalovirus. In a later analysis, the rate of TCR association differed among HLA loci, with DRB1 alleles having the most associated TCRs and HLA-C alleles having the fewest. An association between a missense DCLRE1C variant and V-gene and J-gene trimming of TCR beta chains was found in a later genetic analysis and replicated in an independent cohort. The 87-base-pair reads could not distinguish some IMGT-functional V segments, including TRBV6-2 and TRBV6-3, so those segments were excluded.

The cohort was made up of approximately 670 healthy bone marrow donors. At the time of sampling, all cohort members were nominally healthy, though unrecorded immune exposures were likely present. The donor tested CMV seropositive and was one of the 289 seropositive cohort members. Each donor provided a peripheral blood sample, and peripheral blood mononuclear cells were used for TCR beta sequencing. Genomic DNA was extracted from the blood cell samples with the Qiagen DNeasy Blood Extraction Kit. Library generation was performed with the immunoSEQ multiplex PCR assay. For the multiplex PCR, a mixture combining 60 forward primers for TCR Vbeta segments and 13 reverse primers for TCR Jbeta segments was used. The CDR3 region of rearranged TCR beta genes was amplified from genomic DNA with a multiplex PCR assay. The amplified TCR beta libraries were sequenced on the Illumina HiSeq System as 87-base-pair reads. From the authors' description of their analysis: A later analysis counted tens of millions of unique TCR beta chains across the 550 to 750 repertoires, and some 11 million of these chains were shared by at least two donors. Raw reads were error-corrected and collapsed into unique sequences with a nearest-neighbor algorithm that merged closely related sequences to remove PCR and sequencing errors. V, D and J gene segments were assigned by aligning CDR3 sequences to IMGT reference sequences. Each retained sequence needed at least a six-nucleotide match to both a V gene segment and a J gene segment. A rearrangement was called productive if the CDR3 had no stop codons and remained in frame with V and J, and every other rearrangement was called non-productive. Following IMGT convention, CDR3 was defined as the stretch from the second conserved V-encoded cysteine to the conserved J-encoded phenylalanine. The earlier analysis of 587 of the donors excluded any sequence lacking an unambiguous match to a single V gene segment. An earlier analysis of just under 600 of the donors called V segments functional above 56.7% productive rearrangements and segregating when the between-donor standard deviation exceeded 5%. To diagnose cytomegalovirus status from the catalog of TCR beta chain sequences, a statistical classification framework was built. V and J gene assignment, in a later analysis, came from comparing TCR nucleotide sequences with IMGT/GENE-DB human TR gene sequences. In a later analysis, CDR3 sequences and most-parsimonious VDJ recombination scenarios were assigned using the TCRdist pipeline. In a later analysis, each TCR beta chain was defined by its CDR3 amino acid sequence together with its V-gene family, and reads lacking a unique V-gene family were excluded. To address suspected cross-contamination and a sequencing artifact, a later analysis removed several hundred highly shared, low-generation-probability nucleotide sequences. In a later analysis, a clonal expansion index for each public chain was calculated from normalized within-repertoire ranks of inferred template counts. A later analysis computed generation probabilities with a VDJ recombination model fitted to out-of-frame rearrangements, and checked the results against IGoR. A later analysis scored TCR-TCR, TCR-HLA and TCR-CMV co-occurrence with hypergeometric tests, applying a repertoire-size bias correction to TCR pairs. To estimate false discovery rates, a later analysis permuted the HLA or CMV assignments 20 times. In a later analysis, co-occurring TCRs were grouped using DBSCAN, with TCRdist sequence similarity added in when clustering inside HLA-allele-positive subsets. Repertoires with fewer than 30,000 or more than 120,000 public chains, plus five repertoires with anomalous nucleotide sharing, were excluded from co-occurrence clustering. TCRdb carries this immuneACCESS record with in-frame sequences only. Its versions omit some clonotypes, under half of them owing to an unresolved V gene in the studies checked, with the rest unexplained. V and J calls plus clone size are reproduced from that table; the DNA served to infer D and trimming. The sample data list tens of thousands of clones, and about 68% of these were observed just once. 6.9% of the sample rests with the top ten.

CDR1 and CDR2 are drawn from the germline V gene: SGHDT, YYEEEE. Trimmed from V: 3 bases; trimmed from J: 6 bases; junction bases lacking a gene match: 0. The CDR3 numbers 12 residues from cysteine through phenylalanine. Only CDR3 DNA is held: 36 bases, read in frame from base 1. The receptor chain draws on TRBV5-6 and TRBJ2-1, with 7 central nucleotides matching TRBD2. This receptor was identified in a woman between 50 and 59 years old in good health and CMV-seropositive. The sequenced material came from PBMCs. The DNA sequence reads TGTGCCAGCAGCTGGACTAGCAATGAGCAGTTCTTC. The translation is CASSWTSNEQFF.